The 14 T cell receptor beta chains listed next were all sequenced from one sample in a study of T-cell memory formation after mild COVID-19. Using its own MiXCR run on the 5' RACE reads, TCRdb lists one record per CDR3 protein. The repertoire holds approximately 240,000 distinct CDR3 sequences, with roughly 15% as singletons. The sequenced sample consisted of PBMCs or a T cell subset sorted from them (not recorded which). The receptors stem from a man younger than 30 who had mild COVID-19 (a few samples of this study predate the infection). Cell type and time point are not known.

This clonotype turned up a few times. The CDR3 reads CASSQSGPRTGELFF. DNA of the CDR3: TGTGCCAGCAGCCAATCGGGGCCACGCACCGGGGAGCTGTTTTTT. The chain uses TRBV2 and TRBJ2-2; D tentatively reads TRBD1 or TRBD2 (5 bases each). With 6 bases removed from V and 4 bases from J, the gap between germline ends came to 15 bases. The V gene's germline CDR1 is SNHLY and CDR2 FYNNEI. The CDR3 consists of 15 residues.

This clonotype was detected only a few times. The rearrangement joins TRBV27 to TRBJ1-1; TRBD1 matches 7 bases. The V gene end was trimmed by 4 bases and the J gene end by 0 bases; junction bases not matched to a gene: 8. Germline V gene sequence: CDR1 MNHEY, CDR2 SMNVEV (reference sequence). CDR3 length equals 16 residues. Written as DNA, the CDR3 is TGTGCCAGCAGTTCCCAACCGGGACAGTTGAACACTGAAGCTTTCTTT. Encoded protein: CASSSQPGQLNTEAFF.

The J gene is TRBJ2-3, the V gene TRBV19; D not certain. Trimming left V 3 bases short and J 2 bases short, with 6 bases between. The CDR3 contains 13 residues. Germline assignment: CDR1 LNHDA and CDR2 SQIVND (reference sequence). CDR3 coding DNA: TGTGCCAGTAGTATTCAGCTCACAGATACGCAGTATTTT. Its translation is CASSIQLTDTQYF.

The chain carries TRBV6-5 and TRBJ2-1; 12 bases match TRBD2. From germline, CDR1 is MNHEY and CDR2 SVGAGI. The CDR3 is 17 residues long. The V segment lost 6 bases and the J segment 0 bases; nucleotides outside the gene matches: 6. CDR3 sequence (DNA): TGTGCCAGCAGGTCTAGCGGGGGGGGAATCTCCTACAATGAGCAGTTCTTC. It encodes CASRSSGGGISYNEQFF.

In its sample, this clonotype was seen a few times. V gene TRBV4-1 combines with J gene TRBJ2-5; 9 nucleotides align to TRBD1. The V segment lost 2 bases and the J segment 2 bases; nucleotides outside the gene matches: 6. The CDR3 loop spans 16 amino acids. Looked up from germline, CDR1 is MGHRA and CDR2 is YSYEKL. The CDR3 spells CASSQRNRGQQETQYF. The CDR3 DNA follows: TGCGCCAGCAGCCAACGAAACAGGGGGCAACAAGAGACCCAGTACTTC.

The chain links TRBV11-2 to TRBJ2-3; 7 bases align to TRBD1. This CDR3 contains 16 residues. CDR1 is SGHAT, CDR2 FQNNGV, per germline. The V and J ends lost 3 bases and 1 base, in that order; junction bases with no gene match: 7. CDR3 coding DNA: TGTGCCAGCAGCTTGGGCAGGGGGATCCGCACAGATACGCAGTATTTT. Amino acids: CASSLGRGIRTDTQYF.

This clonotype occurred a few times. The chain has TRBV7-8 and TRBJ2-1; 7 bases line up with TRBD1. The germline V gene encodes CDR1 SGHVS and CDR2 FQNEAQ. V lost 3 bases and J lost 2; bases outside the gene matches: 10. This CDR3 region has 17 residues. The CDR3 sequence is CASSFHSRDRPYNEQFF. In DNA form, the CDR3 reads TGTGCCAGCAGCTTTCATAGCCGGGACAGACCCTACAATGAGCAGTTCTTC.

This clonotype was observed a few times. CDR3 sequence (DNA): TGCGCCAGCAGCCACCGGGGACAGGGCTATCAGCCCCAGCATTTT. Translated, it gives CASSHRGQGYQPQHF. The chain couples TRBV4-3 to TRBJ1-5; 9 positions agree with TRBD1. Trimming at V came to 3 bases and at J to 5 bases, leaving 5 bases not matched to a gene. This CDR3 is 15 amino acids long. Germline assignment: CDR1 LGHNA and CDR2 YSLEER.

This sequence joins TRBV12-3 or TRBV12-4 and TRBJ1-5; 8 bases are a match to TRBD1. This CDR3 has 14 residues. V trimming: 6 bases; J trimming: 0 bases; junction bases outside the gene matches: 1. The DNA for the CDR3 is TGTGCCAGCAGGGGACAGGTTAGCAATCAGCCCCAGCATTTT. Translated: CASRGQVSNQPQHF.

This clonotype came up once. The gene calls are TRBV2 and TRBJ2-1, with D perhaps matching TRBD1 or TRBD2 (5 bases each). The germline V gene encodes CDR1 SNHLY and CDR2 FYNNEI. The CDR3 has 16 amino acids. Trimming shortened V by 3 bases and J by 0 bases, and 12 bases separated the two germline ends. The CDR3 sequence is CASSDMGESSYNEQFF. The DNA for the CDR3 is TGTGCCAGCAGTGATATGGGGGAGAGCTCCTACAATGAGCAGTTCTTC.

V is TRBV9 and J is TRBJ2-7; 12 nucleotides line up with TRBD2. Unmatched junction bases numbered 7, after V lost 2 bases and J lost 7 bases. CDR3 length: 15 amino acids. Per the germline V gene, CDR1 is SGDLS and CDR2 is YYNGEE. Here the CDR3 reads CASSVTSGGTLEQYF. CDR3 bases: TGTGCCAGCAGCGTTACTAGCGGGGGGACCTTGGAGCAGTACTTC.

This clonotype was seen only a few times. This sequence joins TRBV20-1 and TRBJ2-1, with D possibly being TRBD2 (7 bases). Germline V CDR1 and CDR2: DFQATT, SNEGSKA (reference sequence). V gave up 5 bases and J gave up 0 bases, with 14 bases separating them. The CDR3 sequence is 15 residues long. The CDR3 region has the DNA TGCAGTGCTCTCCGGGGGGCTATCTCCTACAATGAGCAGTTCTTC. Amino acid sequence: CSALRGAISYNEQFF.

This clonotype was seen more than once but under ten times. The chain is built from TRBV4-1 and TRBJ1-1; 9 nucleotides line up with TRBD1. The germline V gene has CDR1 MGHRA and CDR2 YSYEKL. The J segment lost 3 bases and the V segment lost 4 bases, leaving 3 bases of the junction unmatched. The CDR3 covers 14 residues. CDR3 in DNA: TGCGCCAGCAGCCCCCGACAGGGGGACACTGAAGCTTTCTTT. Its translation: CASSPRQGDTEAFF.

The chain is built from TRBV10-3 and TRBJ2-7; unclear D gene. The V and J ends lost 0 bases and 2 bases respectively, with 11 bases between them. The CDR3 is 15 amino acids. In germline, CDR1 is ENHRY, CDR2 SYGVKD. As DNA, the CDR3 is TGTGCCATCAGTGAGTCGGTTGACGGAACCTACGAGCAGTACTTC. This gives the protein CAISESVDGTYEQYF.